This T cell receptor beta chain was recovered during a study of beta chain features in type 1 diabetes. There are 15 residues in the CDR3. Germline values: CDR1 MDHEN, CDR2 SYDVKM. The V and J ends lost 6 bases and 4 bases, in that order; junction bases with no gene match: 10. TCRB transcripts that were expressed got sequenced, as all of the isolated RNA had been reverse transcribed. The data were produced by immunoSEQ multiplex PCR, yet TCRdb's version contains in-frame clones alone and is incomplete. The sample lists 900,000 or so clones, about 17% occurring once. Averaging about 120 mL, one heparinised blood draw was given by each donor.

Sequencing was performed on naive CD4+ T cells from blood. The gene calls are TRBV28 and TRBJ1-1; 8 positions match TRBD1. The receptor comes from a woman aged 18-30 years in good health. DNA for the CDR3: TGTGCCAGCAGGGGCGGACAGGGAGTGTTCACTGAAGCTTTCTTT. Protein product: CASRGGQGVFTEAFF.